Listed below are T cell receptor beta chains from one sample, sequenced in a study of post-analysis software for immune sequencing data. TCRdb called the PCR reads again in MiXCR, with one record for every CDR3 protein. The data show hundreds of thousands of distinct CDR3 sequences, with 59% seen just once and approximately 10% held by the top ten. Sequences were obtained from blood. These receptors came from a girl aged 2-10 years with multiple sclerosis. Each CDR3 is given with its conserved first and last residue. The order of the fields is D gene, J gene, clone size, V gene, CDR3 protein, CDR3 DNA. The D gene is left open where the match is weak. Size tells how often a clone was seen (once, few, many) or the class of an expanded clone, and some rows leave it out.

D gene: TRBD1; J gene: TRBJ2-5; clone size: .; V gene: TRBV9; CDR3 protein: CASSVEGTGGETQYF; CDR3 DNA: TGTGCCAGCAGCGTAGAGGGGACAGGGGGAGAGACCCAGTACTTC
D gene: .; J gene: TRBJ2-6; clone size: .; V gene: TRBV7-9; CDR3 protein: CASSFVRANVLTF; CDR3 DNA: TGTGCCAGCAGCTTTGTGAGGGCCAACGTCCTGACTTTC
D gene: TRBD2; J gene: TRBJ2-7; clone size: .; V gene: TRBV5-1; CDR3 protein: CASSWTSGGLSSYEQYF; CDR3 DNA: TGCGCCAGCAGTTGGACTAGCGGGGGACTAAGCTCCTACGAGCAGTACTTC
D gene: .; J gene: TRBJ1-1; clone size: .; V gene: TRBV7-8; CDR3 protein: CANSQQGDIEAFF; CDR3 DNA: TGTGCCAACAGCCAACAGGGTGACATTGAAGCTTTCTTT
D gene: .; J gene: TRBJ2-4; clone size: .; V gene: TRBV20-1; CDR3 protein: CSARFISGRTKNIQYF; CDR3 DNA: TGCAGTGCTAGATTTATATCGGGGAGGACCAAAAACATTCAGTACTTC
D gene: TRBD1; J gene: TRBJ2-1; clone size: few; V gene: TRBV24-1; CDR3 protein: CATSDFSRTGNEQFF; CDR3 DNA: TGTGCCACCAGTGATTTTTCGCGGACAGGCAATGAGCAGTTCTTC
D gene: TRBD2; J gene: TRBJ2-1; clone size: .; V gene: TRBV20-1; CDR3 protein: CSARKAGGVFDEQFF; CDR3 DNA: TGCAGTGCTAGAAAGGCGGGGGGGGTTTTCGATGAGCAGTTCTTC
D gene: .; J gene: TRBJ1-2; clone size: .; V gene: TRBV6-6; CDR3 protein: CASSYSNSNYGYTF; CDR3 DNA: TGTGCCAGCAGTTACTCCAACAGCAACTATGGCTACACCTTC
D gene: .; J gene: TRBJ2-7; clone size: .; V gene: TRBV5-1; CDR3 protein: CASSPTAASPTYNEQYF; CDR3 DNA: TGCGCCAGCAGCCCAACAGCAGCCTCACCCACCTACAATGAGCAGTACTTC
D gene: TRBD1; J gene: TRBJ2-1; clone size: .; V gene: TRBV25-1; CDR3 protein: CASSLRTGGSYNEQFF; CDR3 DNA: TGTGCCAGCAGTCTAAGGACAGGGGGCTCCTACAATGAGCAGTTCTTC
D gene: .; J gene: TRBJ2-4; clone size: .; V gene: TRBV20-1; CDR3 protein: CSARQTSLGTKNIQYF; CDR3 DNA: TGCAGTGCTAGACAGACCAGCCTGGGAACCAAAAACATTCAGTACTTC
D gene: .; J gene: TRBJ2-7; clone size: .; V gene: TRBV11-2; CDR3 protein: CASSTSGEGMSEQYF; CDR3 DNA: TGTGCCAGCAGCACCTCTGGGGAAGGGATGTCCGAGCAGTACTTC
D gene: .; J gene: TRBJ2-5; clone size: .; V gene: TRBV29-1; CDR3 protein: CSVVWPGETQYF; CDR3 DNA: TGCAGCGTTGTTTGGCCCGGAGAGACCCAGTACTTC
D gene: TRBD2; J gene: TRBJ2-5; clone size: few; V gene: TRBV25-1; CDR3 protein: CASSELGTSGRGTQYF; CDR3 DNA: TGTGCCAGCAGTGAATTAGGGACTAGCGGCCGTGGGACCCAGTACTTC
D gene: TRBD1; J gene: TRBJ1-1; clone size: .; V gene: TRBV28; CDR3 protein: CASSTGDVGTEAFF; CDR3 DNA: TGTGCCAGCAGCACAGGGGATGTGGGCACTGAAGCTTTCTTT
D gene: TRBD1; J gene: TRBJ2-7; clone size: .; V gene: TRBV6-1; CDR3 protein: CASSEGTGGVYEQYF; CDR3 DNA: TGTGCCAGCAGTGAAGGGACAGGGGGGGTCTACGAGCAGTACTTC
D gene: .; J gene: TRBJ1-1; clone size: few; V gene: TRBV20-1; CDR3 protein: CSTGPEAFF; CDR3 DNA: TGCAGCACCGGACCAGAGGCTTTCTTT
D gene: TRBD2; J gene: TRBJ2-5; clone size: .; V gene: TRBV9; CDR3 protein: CASSATSGSPETQYF; CDR3 DNA: TGTGCCAGCAGCGCGACTAGCGGGAGTCCAGAGACCCAGTACTTC
D gene: .; J gene: TRBJ2-6; clone size: few; V gene: TRBV5-1; CDR3 protein: CASSYLTDLSGANVLTF; CDR3 DNA: TGCGCCAGCAGCTACTTGACAGACCTCTCTGGGGCCAACGTCCTGACTTTC
D gene: .; J gene: TRBJ2-2; clone size: .; V gene: TRBV29-1; CDR3 protein: CSAPSRTDTGELFF; CDR3 DNA: TGCAGCGCCCCTTCGAGGACGGACACCGGGGAGCTGTTTTTT
D gene: TRBD1; J gene: TRBJ2-1; clone size: .; V gene: TRBV20-1; CDR3 protein: CSASGTGINEQFF; CDR3 DNA: TGCAGTGCTAGTGGGACAGGGATCAATGAGCAGTTCTTC
D gene: TRBD1; J gene: TRBJ2-1; clone size: .; V gene: TRBV9; CDR3 protein: CASSVAVTGGQGDEQFF; CDR3 DNA: TGTGCCAGCAGCGTAGCTGTGACAGGGGGCCAGGGAGATGAGCAGTTCTTC
D gene: .; J gene: TRBJ1-1; clone size: .; V gene: TRBV30; CDR3 protein: CAWSDTGNTEAFF; CDR3 DNA: TGTGCCTGGAGTGATACAGGGAACACTGAAGCTTTCTTT
D gene: TRBD2; J gene: TRBJ2-1; clone size: .; V gene: TRBV7-3; CDR3 protein: CASSLPSGYSTEQFF; CDR3 DNA: TGTGCCAGCAGCTTACCTAGCGGGTATTCGACTGAGCAGTTCTTC
D gene: TRBD1; J gene: TRBJ2-1; clone size: .; V gene: TRBV4-3; CDR3 protein: CASSQESQGASYNEQFF; CDR3 DNA: TGCGCCAGCAGCCAAGAATCACAGGGGGCCTCCTACAATGAGCAGTTCTTC
D gene: TRBD2; J gene: TRBJ2-3; clone size: .; V gene: TRBV10-3; CDR3 protein: CAISAPSGNQDTQYF; CDR3 DNA: TGTGCCATCAGTGCTCCTAGCGGAAACCAAGATACGCAGTATTTT
D gene: .; J gene: TRBJ1-2; clone size: .; V gene: TRBV5-1; CDR3 protein: CASSLGQVDYGYTF; CDR3 DNA: TGCGCCAGCAGCTTGGGGCAGGTGGACTATGGCTACACCTTC
D gene: .; J gene: TRBJ1-2; clone size: .; V gene: TRBV20-1; CDR3 protein: CSAFRQDNGYTF; CDR3 DNA: TGCAGTGCGTTCAGACAGGATAATGGCTACACCTTC
D gene: .; J gene: TRBJ1-2; clone size: few; V gene: TRBV4-2; CDR3 protein: CASSQDWSSYTF; CDR3 DNA: TGTGCCAGCAGCCAAGATTGGTCATCCTACACCTTC
D gene: .; J gene: TRBJ2-4; clone size: .; V gene: TRBV6-2/TRBV6-3; CDR3 protein: CASSYSGTGLAKNIQYF; CDR3 DNA: TGTGCCAGCAGTTACTCGGGAACAGGACTAGCCAAAAACATTCAGTACTTC
D gene: .; J gene: TRBJ1-2; clone size: once; V gene: TRBV10-3; CDR3 protein: CAIGSEGDYGYTF; CDR3 DNA: TGTGCCATCGGGAGTGAGGGAGATTATGGCTACACCTTC
D gene: .; J gene: TRBJ2-3; clone size: few; V gene: TRBV28; CDR3 protein: CASSSPSGGDTQYF; CDR3 DNA: TGTGCCAGCAGTTCCCCGTCTGGGGGAGATACGCAGTATTTT
D gene: .; J gene: TRBJ2-1; clone size: .; V gene: TRBV29-1; CDR3 protein: CSVARYWAPSHTGGLKDNEQFF; CDR3 DNA: TGCAGCGTTGCCCGTTATTGGGCCCCAAGTCATACCGGCGGACTAAAGGACAATGAGCAGTTCTTC
D gene: .; J gene: TRBJ2-7; clone size: few; V gene: TRBV10-1; CDR3 protein: CASSAGGNYEQYF; CDR3 DNA: TGCGCCAGCAGTGCGGGTGGGAACTACGAGCAGTACTTC
D gene: TRBD2; J gene: TRBJ2-1; clone size: .; V gene: TRBV29-1; CDR3 protein: CSGLSGRGANEQFF; CDR3 DNA: TGCAGCGGGCTTAGCGGGAGGGGTGCCAATGAGCAGTTCTTC
D gene: TRBD1; J gene: TRBJ2-1; clone size: .; V gene: TRBV15; CDR3 protein: CATSRLQGSYNEQFF; CDR3 DNA: TGTGCCACCAGCAGATTACAGGGGTCCTACAATGAGCAGTTCTTC
D gene: .; J gene: TRBJ2-7; clone size: .; V gene: TRBV6-6; CDR3 protein: CASSLTGFHEQYF; CDR3 DNA: TGTGCCAGCAGTCTTACAGGGTTCCACGAGCAGTACTTC
D gene: TRBD2; J gene: TRBJ2-1; clone size: .; V gene: TRBV6-1; CDR3 protein: CASTPRGRGRTNSSYNEQFF; CDR3 DNA: TGTGCCAGCACTCCAAGGGGCCGCGGGAGAACTAATAGCTCCTACAATGAGCAGTTCTTC
D gene: TRBD2; J gene: TRBJ2-1; clone size: .; V gene: TRBV3-1; CDR3 protein: CASSRQPAGGYNEQFF; CDR3 DNA: TGTGCCAGCAGCCGCCAACCAGCGGGAGGGTACAATGAGCAGTTCTTC
D gene: .; J gene: TRBJ2-3; clone size: few; V gene: TRBV4-1; CDR3 protein: CASSPNLMADTQYF; CDR3 DNA: TGCGCCAGCAGCCCAAACTTGATGGCAGATACGCAGTATTTT
D gene: .; J gene: TRBJ2-1; clone size: few; V gene: TRBV7-2; CDR3 protein: CASSSRTQREQFF; CDR3 DNA: TGTGCCAGCAGCTCCAGGACCCAGCGGGAGCAGTTCTTC
D gene: TRBD1; J gene: TRBJ2-7; clone size: .; V gene: TRBV7-9; CDR3 protein: CASSFPPGQGAYEQYF; CDR3 DNA: TGTGCCAGCAGCTTCCCCCCGGGACAGGGGGCCTACGAGCAGTACTTC
D gene: .; J gene: TRBJ2-1; clone size: few; V gene: TRBV27; CDR3 protein: CASRSSWRVGNEQFF; CDR3 DNA: TGTGCCAGCAGATCGAGCTGGAGGGTTGGGAATGAGCAGTTCTTC
D gene: .; J gene: TRBJ2-5; clone size: .; V gene: TRBV7-2; CDR3 protein: CASSLGSGASETQYF; CDR3 DNA: TGTGCCAGCAGCCTAGGCTCAGGGGCAAGTGAGACCCAGTACTTC
D gene: TRBD2; J gene: TRBJ2-1; clone size: .; V gene: TRBV20-1; CDR3 protein: CSAPLAGDVYNEQFF; CDR3 DNA: TGCAGTGCCCCACTAGCGGGAGACGTTTACAATGAGCAGTTCTTC
D gene: .; J gene: TRBJ2-1; clone size: .; V gene: TRBV13; CDR3 protein: CASSSPNREGDEQFF; CDR3 DNA: TGTGCCAGCAGCTCACCGAACAGGGAGGGGGATGAGCAGTTCTTC